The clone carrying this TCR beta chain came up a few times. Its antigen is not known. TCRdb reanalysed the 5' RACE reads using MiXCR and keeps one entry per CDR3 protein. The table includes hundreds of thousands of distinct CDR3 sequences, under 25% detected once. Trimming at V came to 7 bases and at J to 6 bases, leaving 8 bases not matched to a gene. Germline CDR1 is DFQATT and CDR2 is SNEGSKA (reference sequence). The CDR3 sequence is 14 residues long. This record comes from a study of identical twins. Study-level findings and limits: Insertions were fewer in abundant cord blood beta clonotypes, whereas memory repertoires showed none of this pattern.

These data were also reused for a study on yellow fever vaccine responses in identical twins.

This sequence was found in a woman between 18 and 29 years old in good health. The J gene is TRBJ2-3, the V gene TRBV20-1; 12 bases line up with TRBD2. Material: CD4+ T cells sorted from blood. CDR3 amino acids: CSVPTSGRTDTQYF. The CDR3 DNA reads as TGCAGTGTACCGACTAGCGGGAGAACCGATACGCAGTATTTT.